Below, one T cell receptor (beta chain) is given with its context. The junction departs from germline at one end; a sequencing error may be responsible. This CDR3 contains 13 residues. Per the germline V gene, CDR1 is MNHNY and CDR2 is SVGAGI (reference sequence). MiXCR, run by TCRdb on the RT-PCR reads, gives a single entry per CDR3 protein. The repertoire consists of about 680,000 distinct CDR3 sequences, with approximately 14% occurring once and the leading ten covering 3.6%. The V gene is TRBV6-6, the J gene TRBJ2-1; the D is unclear. The sequencing sample was made of memory CD4+ T cells from blood. This receptor was identified in a female donor in good health, serving as a healthy control. The DNA for the CDR3 is TGTGCCAGCAGCTCGGCCCGTGTTGATGAGCAGATCTTC. Its translation: CASSSARVDEQIF.